Included here is one TCR beta chain sequence, with context. Its antigen is currently unknown. V shed 2 bases and J shed 2 bases, with 7 bases lying between them. Germline V CDR1 and CDR2: SGHRS, YFSETQ. This CDR3 is 13 amino acids long. Sequencing used immunoSEQ multiplex PCR; TCRdb keeps in-frame clones, though not all of them. This sample has tens of thousands of clones, with roughly 70% found just once. The sample comes from a study of vaccination effects on CD4 cells after COVID-19. Using viral peptide pools, the ViraFEST assay grew out antigen-specific CD4+ T cells prior to sequencing. Culture lasted around eleven days before CD4+ T cell isolation. In the vaccine recipients, nucleocapsid antibodies were negative and there was no prior SARS-CoV-2 infection. Cultures used approximately 2 million PBMC per well, about 10 IU/ml IL-2 and about 10 ug/ml peptides. A half-medium replacement with IL-2 medium was carried out on days 3 and 7.

The V call is TRBV5-1, the J call TRBJ2-5; TRBD1 is a possible D gene (5 bases). The sample here was CD4+ T cells from PBMCs cultured with HCoV-OC43 spike peptides, taken before COVID-19 vaccination. Subset here: HCoV-OC43 spike overlapping peptide pool stimulation. The TCR originated in a human donor who received a COVID-19 vaccine. CDR3 DNA: TGCGCCAGCAGCTTAGACAGTCAAGAGACCCAGTACTTC. This codes for CASSLDSQETQYF. The whole variable domain, filled in from reference TRBV5-1 and TRBJ2-5, reads KAGVTQTPRYLIKTRGQQVTLSCSPISGHRSVSWYQQTPGQGLQFLFEYFSETQRNKGNFPGRFSGRQFSNSRSEMNVSTLELGDSALYLCASSLDSQETQYFGPGTRLLVL.